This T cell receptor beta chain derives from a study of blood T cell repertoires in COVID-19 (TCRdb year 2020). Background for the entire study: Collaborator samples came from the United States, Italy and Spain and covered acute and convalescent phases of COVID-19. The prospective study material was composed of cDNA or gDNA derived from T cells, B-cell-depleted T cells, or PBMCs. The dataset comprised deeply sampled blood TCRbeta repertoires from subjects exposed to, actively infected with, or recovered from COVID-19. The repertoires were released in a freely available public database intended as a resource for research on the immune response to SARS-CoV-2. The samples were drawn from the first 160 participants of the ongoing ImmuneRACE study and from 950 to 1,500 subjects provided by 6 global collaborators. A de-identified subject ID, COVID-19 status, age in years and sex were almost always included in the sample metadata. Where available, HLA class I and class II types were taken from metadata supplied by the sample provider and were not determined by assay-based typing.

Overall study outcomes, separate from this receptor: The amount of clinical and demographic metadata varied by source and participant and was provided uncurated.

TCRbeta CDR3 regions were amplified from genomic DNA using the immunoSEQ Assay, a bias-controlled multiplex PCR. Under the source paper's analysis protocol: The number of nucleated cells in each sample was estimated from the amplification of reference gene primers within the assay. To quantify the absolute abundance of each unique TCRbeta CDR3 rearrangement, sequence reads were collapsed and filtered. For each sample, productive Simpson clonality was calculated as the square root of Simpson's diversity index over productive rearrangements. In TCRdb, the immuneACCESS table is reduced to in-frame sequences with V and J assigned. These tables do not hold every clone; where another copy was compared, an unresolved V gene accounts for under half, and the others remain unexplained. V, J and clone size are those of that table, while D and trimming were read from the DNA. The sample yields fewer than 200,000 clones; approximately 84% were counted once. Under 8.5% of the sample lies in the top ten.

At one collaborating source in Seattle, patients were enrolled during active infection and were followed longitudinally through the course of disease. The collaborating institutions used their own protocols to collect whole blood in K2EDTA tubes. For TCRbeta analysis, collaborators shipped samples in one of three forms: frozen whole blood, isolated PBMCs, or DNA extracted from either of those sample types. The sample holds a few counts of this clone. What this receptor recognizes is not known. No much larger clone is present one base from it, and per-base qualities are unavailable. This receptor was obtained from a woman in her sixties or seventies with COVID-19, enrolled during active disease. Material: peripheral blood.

The CDR3 loop reads CASNPDSLKNIQYF. The base sequence is TGTGCCAGTAATCCCGACTCCCTGAAAAACATTCAGTACTTC. The chain is assembled from TRBV19 and TRBJ2-4; there is no confident call for the D gene. From the cysteine through the phenylalanine, the CDR3 covers 14 amino acids. CDR3 DNA is the only sequence kept; it has 42 bases, read in frame from the first base. CDR1 LNHDA and CDR2 SQIVND were looked up in the germline V gene (reference sequence). V is shortened by 7 bases, J by 4 bases, and the region joining them spans 14 bases.